Sequencing of this T cell receptor (beta chain) was carried out in a study of blood T cell repertoires in COVID-19. The CDR3 spans 13 residues. Germline CDR1 and CDR2: KGHSH and LQKENI. V shed 3 bases and J shed 3 bases, with 6 bases lying between them. In the authors' methods: Estimation of nucleated cell counts was performed using reference gene primer amplification. Assay used: immunoSEQ multiplex PCR; TCRdb lists only in-frame clones, some missing. D and trimming were read from the DNA, whereas the V and J calls and clone size are those reported in that table. Among fewer than 150,000 clones listed, roughly 90% were seen once.

The chain is built from TRBV18 and TRBJ1-5, with D tentatively TRBD1 (5 bases). Sequenced sample: peripheral blood. This receptor was obtained from a man over 45 with active or convalescent COVID-19. This CDR3 is CASSPTANQPQHF. CDR3 nucleotides: TGTGCCAGCTCACCGACAGCCAATCAGCCCCAGCATTTT.